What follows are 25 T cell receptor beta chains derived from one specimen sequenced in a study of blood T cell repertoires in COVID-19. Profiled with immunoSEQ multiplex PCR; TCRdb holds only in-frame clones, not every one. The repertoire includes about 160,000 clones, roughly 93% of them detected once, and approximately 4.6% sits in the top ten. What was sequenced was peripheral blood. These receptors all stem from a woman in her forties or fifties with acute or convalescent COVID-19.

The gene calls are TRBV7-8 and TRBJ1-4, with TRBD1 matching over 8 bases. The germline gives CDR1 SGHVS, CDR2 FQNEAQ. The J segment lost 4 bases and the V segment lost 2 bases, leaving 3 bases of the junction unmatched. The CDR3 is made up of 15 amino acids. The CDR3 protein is CASSLQGAFNEKLFF. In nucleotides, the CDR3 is TGTGCCAGCAGCTTACAGGGGGCTTTTAATGAAAAACTGTTTTTT.

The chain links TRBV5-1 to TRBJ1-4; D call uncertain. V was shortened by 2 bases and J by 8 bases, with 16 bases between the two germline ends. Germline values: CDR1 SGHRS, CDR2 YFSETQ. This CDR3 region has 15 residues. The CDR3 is CASSFRGDRLEKLFF. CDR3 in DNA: TGCGCCAGCAGCTTCCGCGGGGATCGTCTAGAAAAACTGTTTTTT.

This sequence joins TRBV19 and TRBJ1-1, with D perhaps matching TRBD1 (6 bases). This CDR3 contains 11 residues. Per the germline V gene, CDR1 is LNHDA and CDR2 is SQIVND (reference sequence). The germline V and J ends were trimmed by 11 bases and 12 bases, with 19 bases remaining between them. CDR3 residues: CASGGHLWPFF. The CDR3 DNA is TGTGCCTCGGGGGGACACCTGTGGCCTTTCTTT.

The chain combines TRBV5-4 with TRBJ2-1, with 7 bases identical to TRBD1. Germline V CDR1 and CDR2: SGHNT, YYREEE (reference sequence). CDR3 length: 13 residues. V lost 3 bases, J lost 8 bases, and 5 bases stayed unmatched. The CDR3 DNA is TGTGCCAGCAGCTACAGGGGTAGCGATGAGCAGTTCTTC. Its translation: CASSYRGSDEQFF. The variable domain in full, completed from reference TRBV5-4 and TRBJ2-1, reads ETGVTQSPTHLIKTRGQQVTLRCSSQSGHNTVSWYQQALGQGPQFIFQYYREEENGRGNFPPRFSGLQFPNYSSELNVNALELDDSALYLCASSYRGSDEQFFGPGTRLTVL.

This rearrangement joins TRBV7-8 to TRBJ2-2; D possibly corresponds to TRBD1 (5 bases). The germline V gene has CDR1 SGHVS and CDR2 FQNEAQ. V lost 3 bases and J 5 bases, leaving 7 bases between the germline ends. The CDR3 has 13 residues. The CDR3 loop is CASSLQGTGELFF. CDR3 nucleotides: TGTGCCAGCAGCTTGCAGGGTACCGGGGAGCTGTTTTTT. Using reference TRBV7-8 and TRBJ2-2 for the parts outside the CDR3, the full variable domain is GAGVSQSPRYKVAKRGQDVALRCDPISGHVSLFWYQQALGQGPEFLTYFQNEAQLDKSGLPSDRFFAERPEGSVSTLKIQRTQQEDSAVYLCASSLQGTGELFFGEGSRLTVL.

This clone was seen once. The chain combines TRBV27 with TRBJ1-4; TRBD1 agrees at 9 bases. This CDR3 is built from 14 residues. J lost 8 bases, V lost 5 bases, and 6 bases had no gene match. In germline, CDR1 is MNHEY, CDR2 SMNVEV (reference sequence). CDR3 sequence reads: CASSTGTGREKLFF. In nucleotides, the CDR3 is TGTGCCAGCAGTACCGGGACAGGGAGAGAAAAACTGTTTTTT.

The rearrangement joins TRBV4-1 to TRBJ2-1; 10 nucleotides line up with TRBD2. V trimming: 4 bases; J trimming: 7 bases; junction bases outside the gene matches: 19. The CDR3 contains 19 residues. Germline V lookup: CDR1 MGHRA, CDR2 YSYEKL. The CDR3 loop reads CASSPFAGVAGGRLNEQFF. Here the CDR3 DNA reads TGCGCCAGCAGCCCCTTCGCGGGAGTAGCGGGAGGCAGGTTAAATGAGCAGTTCTTC.

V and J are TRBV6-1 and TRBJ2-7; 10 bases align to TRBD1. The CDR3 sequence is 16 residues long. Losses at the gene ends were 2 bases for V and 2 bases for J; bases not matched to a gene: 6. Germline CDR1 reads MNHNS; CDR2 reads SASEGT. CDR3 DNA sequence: TGTGCCAGCAGTGAAATGGCCGGGACAGGGGCCTACGAGCAGTACTTC. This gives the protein CASSEMAGTGAYEQYF.

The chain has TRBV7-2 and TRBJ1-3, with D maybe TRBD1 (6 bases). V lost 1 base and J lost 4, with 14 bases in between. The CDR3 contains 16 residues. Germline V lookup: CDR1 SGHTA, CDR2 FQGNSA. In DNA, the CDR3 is TGTGCCAGCAGCTTAGGTCGGGGGGCGGCAGGAAACACCATATATTTT. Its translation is CASSLGRGAAGNTIYF.

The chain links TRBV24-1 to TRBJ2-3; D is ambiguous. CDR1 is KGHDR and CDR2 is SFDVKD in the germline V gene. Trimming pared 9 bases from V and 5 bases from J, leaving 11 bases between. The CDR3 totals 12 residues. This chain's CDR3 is CATSTGLDTQYF. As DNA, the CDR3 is TGTGCCACCTCTACGGGTTTAGATACGCAGTATTTT.

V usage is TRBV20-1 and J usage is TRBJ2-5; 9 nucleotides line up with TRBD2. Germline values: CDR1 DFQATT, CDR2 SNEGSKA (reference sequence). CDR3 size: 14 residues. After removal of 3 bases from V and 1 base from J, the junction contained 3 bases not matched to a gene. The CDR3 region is CSASPSGIQETQYF. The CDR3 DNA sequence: TGCAGTGCTAGTCCTAGCGGGATCCAAGAGACCCAGTACTTC.

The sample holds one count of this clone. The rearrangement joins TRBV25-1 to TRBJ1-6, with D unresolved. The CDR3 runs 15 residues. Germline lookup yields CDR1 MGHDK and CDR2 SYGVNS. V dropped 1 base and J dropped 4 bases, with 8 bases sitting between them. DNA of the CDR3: TGTGCCAGCAGTGAATCTATAATTTATAATTCACCCCTCCACTTT. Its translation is CASSESIIYNSPLHF.

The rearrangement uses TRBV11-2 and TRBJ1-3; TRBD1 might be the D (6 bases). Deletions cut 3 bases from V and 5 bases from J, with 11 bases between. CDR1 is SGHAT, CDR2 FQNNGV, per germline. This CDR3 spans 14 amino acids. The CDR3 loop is CASSLSQGRNTIYF. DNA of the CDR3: TGTGCCAGCAGCTTGTCTCAGGGGAGAAACACCATATATTTT.

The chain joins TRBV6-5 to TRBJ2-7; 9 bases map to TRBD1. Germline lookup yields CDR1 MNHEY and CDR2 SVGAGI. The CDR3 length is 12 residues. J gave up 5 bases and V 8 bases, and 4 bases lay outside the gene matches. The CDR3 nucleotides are TGTGCCAGCGGGACAGGGTACGACGAGCAGTACTTC. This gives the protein CASGTGYDEQYF.

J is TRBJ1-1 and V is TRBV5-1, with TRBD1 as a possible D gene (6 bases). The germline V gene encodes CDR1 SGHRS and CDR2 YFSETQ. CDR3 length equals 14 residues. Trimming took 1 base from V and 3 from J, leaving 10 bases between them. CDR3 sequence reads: CASSLSGVDTEAFF. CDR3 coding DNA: TGCGCCAGCAGCTTGTCAGGGGTGGACACTGAAGCTTTCTTT.

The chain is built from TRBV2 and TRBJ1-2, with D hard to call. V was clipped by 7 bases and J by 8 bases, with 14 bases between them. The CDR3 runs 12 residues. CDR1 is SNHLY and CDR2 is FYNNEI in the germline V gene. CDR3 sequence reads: CASTLSRLGYTF. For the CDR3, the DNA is TGTGCCAGCACCTTGTCCCGGTTAGGCTACACCTTC.

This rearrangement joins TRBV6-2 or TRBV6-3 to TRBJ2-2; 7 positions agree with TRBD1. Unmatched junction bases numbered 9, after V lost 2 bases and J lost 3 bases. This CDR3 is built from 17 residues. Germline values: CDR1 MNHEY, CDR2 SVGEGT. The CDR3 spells CASSYDVRGRYTGELFF. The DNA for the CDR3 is TGTGCCAGCAGTTACGACGTCAGGGGGAGATACACCGGGGAGCTGTTTTTT.

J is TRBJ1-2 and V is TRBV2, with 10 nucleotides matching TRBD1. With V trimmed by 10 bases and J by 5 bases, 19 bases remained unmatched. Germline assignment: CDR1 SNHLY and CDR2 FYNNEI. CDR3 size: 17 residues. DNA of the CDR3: TGTGCCACCGCCTTGACCGGGACAGGGGCCTGGAGGTATGGCTACACCTTC. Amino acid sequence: CATALTGTGAWRYGYTF.

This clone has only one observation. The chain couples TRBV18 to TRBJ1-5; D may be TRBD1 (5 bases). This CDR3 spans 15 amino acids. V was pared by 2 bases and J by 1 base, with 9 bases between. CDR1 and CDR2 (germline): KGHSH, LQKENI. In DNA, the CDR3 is TGTGCCAGCTCACCAGTGGGACTAAGCAATCAGCCCCAGCATTTT. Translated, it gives CASSPVGLSNQPQHF.

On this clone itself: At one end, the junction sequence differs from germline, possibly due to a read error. The CDR3 bases are TGTGCCACCAGCAAGGTCGGACTAGCGGGGATTCGCTTC. This translates into CATSKVGLAGIRF. The rearrangement links TRBV15 to TRBJ2-7; 12 bases fit TRBD2. CDR3 length: 13 residues. Germline CDR1 is LNHNV and CDR2 is YYDKDF (reference sequence). Complete variable domain (other parts from reference TRBV15 and TRBJ2-7): DAMVIQNPRYQVTQFGKPVTLSCSQTLNHNVMYWYQQKSSQAPKLLFHYYDKDFNNEADTPDNFQSRRPNTSFCFLDIRSPGLGDTAMYLCATSKVGLAGIRFGPGTRLTVT.

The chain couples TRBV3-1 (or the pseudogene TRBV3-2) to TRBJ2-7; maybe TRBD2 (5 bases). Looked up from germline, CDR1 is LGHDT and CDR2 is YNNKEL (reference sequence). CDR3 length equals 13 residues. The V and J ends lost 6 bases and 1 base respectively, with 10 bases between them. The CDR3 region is CASSQLESYEQYF. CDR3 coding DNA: TGTGCCAGCAGTCAACTAGAATCCTACGAGCAGTACTTC.

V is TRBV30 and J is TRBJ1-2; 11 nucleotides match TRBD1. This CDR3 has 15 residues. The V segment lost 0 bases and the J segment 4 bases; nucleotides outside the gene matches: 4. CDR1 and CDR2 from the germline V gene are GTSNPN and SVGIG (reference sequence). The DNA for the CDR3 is TGTGCCTGGAGTGTAAGGGGACAGGGGGTCTATGGCTACACCTTC. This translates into CAWSVRGQGVYGYTF.

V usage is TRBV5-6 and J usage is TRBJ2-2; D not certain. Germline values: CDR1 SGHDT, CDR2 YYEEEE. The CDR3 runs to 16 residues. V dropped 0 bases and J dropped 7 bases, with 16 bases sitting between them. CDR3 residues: CASSLASKLWSGELFF. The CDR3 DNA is TGTGCCAGCAGCTTGGCCTCCAAACTTTGGAGCGGGGAGCTGTTTTTT.

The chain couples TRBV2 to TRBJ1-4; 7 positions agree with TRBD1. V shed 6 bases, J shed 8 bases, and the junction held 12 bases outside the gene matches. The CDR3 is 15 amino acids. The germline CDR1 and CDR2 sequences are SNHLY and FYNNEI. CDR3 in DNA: TGTGCCAGCAGACTTAACAGGGGAGCAGGGGAAAAACTGTTTTTT. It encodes CASRLNRGAGEKLFF.

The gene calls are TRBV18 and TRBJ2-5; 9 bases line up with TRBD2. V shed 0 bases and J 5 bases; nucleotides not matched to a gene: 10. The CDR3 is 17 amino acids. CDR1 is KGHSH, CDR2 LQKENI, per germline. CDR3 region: CASSPPNWRGGNETQYF. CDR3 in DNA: TGTGCCAGCTCACCACCGAATTGGCGGGGGGGTAATGAGACCCAGTACTTC.